Presented here are 19 T cell receptor beta chains from one specimen sequenced in a study of blood T cells in healthy people across ages. A sample-barcoded 5' primer and a J-beta primer mix were used in a second PCR of roughly 6 to 12 cycles. From the 5' RACE reads, TCRdb called clonotypes with MiXCR, one entry per CDR3 protein. Found here are about 760,000 distinct CDR3 sequences, about 56% of them singletons; the top ten hold roughly 24%. Sequencing was done on a sample of blood. Receptors originate from a man in his forties in good health.

This clonotype has only a few counts. The rearrangement joins TRBV7-9 to TRBJ2-3, with 13 bases identical to TRBD2. Germline V gene data show CDR1 as SEHNR and CDR2 as FQNEAQ (reference sequence). The CDR3 covers 18 residues. Losses at the gene ends were 5 bases for V and 6 bases for J; bases not matched to a gene: 14. The CDR3 nucleotides read TGTGCCAGCAGCCCCATCATACCGGGACTAGCGGGGTCTGATACGCAGTATTTT. It specifies CASSPIIPGLAGSDTQYF. Looking up the rest from reference TRBV7-9 and TRBJ2-3 gives the full variable domain: DTGVSQNPRHKITKRGQNVTFRCDPISEHNRLYWYRQTLGQGPEFLTYFQNEAQLEKSRLLSDRFSAERPKGSFSTLEIQRTEQGDSAMYLCASSPIIPGLAGSDTQYFGPGTRLTVL.

The chain employs TRBV29-1 and TRBJ1-4, with D uncertain. Germline CDR1 SQVTM, CDR2 ANQGSEA. The CDR3 sequence is 14 residues long. The germline V and J ends were trimmed by 4 bases and 0 bases, with 9 bases remaining between them. This CDR3 is CSVVDGATNEKLFF. DNA for the CDR3: TGCAGCGTTGTTGACGGAGCAACTAATGAAAAACTGTTTTTT. Together with reference TRBV29-1 and TRBJ1-4, the CDR3 gives the full variable domain: SAVISQKPSRDICQRGTSLTIQCQVDSQVTMMFWYRQQPGQSLTLIATANQGSEATYESGFVIDKFPISRPNLTFSTLTVSNMSPEDSSIYLCSVVDGATNEKLFFGSGTQLSVL.

This clonotype occurred a few times. The chain carries TRBV3-1 and TRBJ2-4, with 8 bases identical to TRBD2. The CDR3 extends over 15 amino acids. The germline gives CDR1 LGHDT, CDR2 YNNKEL (reference sequence). V shed 6 bases, J shed 13 bases, and the junction held 17 bases outside the gene matches. The CDR3 coding sequence is TGTGCCAGCAGTGTAAGCGGGGGACCCTATAGAGAGCAGTACTTC. The encoded protein is CASSVSGGPYREQYF.

This chain joins TRBV10-3 and TRBJ1-6, with TRBD1 identical over 7 bases. Germline-derived CDR1 and CDR2 are ENHRY and SYGVKD. The CDR3 length is 14 residues. With V trimmed by 4 bases and J by 9 bases, 6 bases remained unmatched. DNA for the CDR3: TGTGCCATCAGTGTTGGAGGGGGCGGTTCACCCCTCCACTTT. This codes for CAISVGGGGSPLHF.

As to this clonotype: A single base separates this from a much larger clone, so it may be a read error. The rearrangement joins TRBV28 to TRBJ2-5, with D hard to call. This CDR3 comprises 12 residues. Trimming took 5 bases from V and 12 from J, leaving 16 bases between them. CDR1 is MDHEN, CDR2 SYDVKM, per germline. The CDR3 DNA follows: TGTGCCAGCAGTCTCCGAGGTTACGAGGAGTACTTC. Translating it yields CASSLRGYEEYF.

The chain employs TRBV21-1 and TRBJ2-7; the table's D call TRBD2 went unverified against the DNA. TRBV21-1 is classified as a pseudogene. The CDR3 consists of 13 residues. The CDR3 DNA reads TGTGCCAGCAGCCGCAGGAGGGGTTACGAGCAGTACTTC. It is translated as CASSRRRGYEQYF.

This chain connects TRBV5-6 to TRBJ2-3; no clear D. Germline V gene data show CDR1 as SGHDT and CDR2 as YYEEEE. CDR3 size: 17 residues. Trimming took 0 bases from V and 0 from J, leaving 14 bases between them. The CDR3 spells CASSLDGRQFSTDTQYF. DNA of the CDR3: TGTGCCAGCAGCTTGGACGGGCGGCAGTTTAGCACAGATACGCAGTATTTT.

As for this clonotype: The CDR3 does not close with the conserved phenylalanine or tryptophan, likely indicating a read error. The rearrangement links TRBV5-1 to TRBJ2-1, with TRBD1 as a possible D gene (6 bases). The CDR3 spans 15 residues. V was pared by 0 bases and J by 6 bases, with 13 bases between. CDR1 and CDR2 from the germline V gene are SGHRS and YFSETQ. CDR3 sequence reads: CASSLGPGDGNEQFS. CDR3 in DNA: TGCGCCAGCAGCTTGGGGCCAGGGGATGGCAATGAGCAGTTCTCC.

Only a few counts were recorded for this clonotype. The rearrangement joins TRBV12-3 or TRBV12-4 to TRBJ2-5; TRBD2 might be the D (5 bases). This CDR3 comprises 12 residues. Trimming removed 6 bases from V and 5 bases from J, with 10 bases in between. The CDR3 sequence: CASSHKRETQYF. Written as DNA, the CDR3 is TGTGCCAGCAGCCATAAGCGGGAGACCCAGTACTTC.

The chain uses TRBV27 and TRBJ1-6; D is unclear. V lost 5 bases to trimming and J lost 0 bases, with 11 bases between them. Germline V lookup: CDR1 MNHEY, CDR2 SMNVEV (reference sequence). The CDR3 spans 16 residues. CDR3 bases: TGTGCCAGCAGTCATGCGGGGAGCTCCTATAATTCACCCCTCCACTTT. Its translation: CASSHAGSSYNSPLHF.

This sequence joins TRBV3-1 and TRBJ2-3; the D gene could be TRBD1 or TRBD2 (6 bases each). CDR1 and CDR2 (germline): LGHDT, YNNKEL (reference sequence). V was shortened by 2 bases and J by 6 bases, with 9 bases between the two germline ends. There are 13 residues in the CDR3. The CDR3 spells CASSQRGVDTQYF. The CDR3 DNA follows: TGTGCCAGCAGCCAAAGGGGGGTCGATACGCAGTATTTT.

This sequence joins TRBV6-1 and TRBJ2-7; D uncertain. The tail of the sequence fits TRBJ2-5 better, so the J call may be wrong. The CDR3 covers 13 residues. CDR1 is MNHNS and CDR2 is SASEGT in the germline V gene. The CDR3 protein is CASSEAGRPTQYF. The CDR3 nucleotides read TGTGCCAGCAGTGAAGCGGGTAGGCCGACCCAGTACTTC.

V usage is TRBV10-3 and J usage is TRBJ2-6; D might be TRBD1 or TRBD2, each matching 5 bases. CDR3 length equals 13 residues. CDR1 is ENHRY and CDR2 is SYGVKD in the germline V gene. V was cut by 8 bases and J by 2 bases, with 7 bases left in between. The CDR3 DNA is TGTGCCATCGGGGGAACTGGGGCCAACGTCCTGACTTTC. This codes for CAIGGTGANVLTF.

V gene TRBV7-9 combines with J gene TRBJ2-3; 7 nucleotides agree with TRBD2. V lost 8 bases and J lost 1; bases outside the gene matches: 6. The CDR3 totals 14 residues. Germline loops: CDR1 SEHNR, CDR2 FQNEAQ (reference sequence). This CDR3 reads CASRPAGGTDTQYF. CDR3 coding DNA: TGTGCCAGCCGCCCCGCGGGAGGCACAGATACGCAGTATTTT.

V gene TRBV20-1 combines with J gene TRBJ2-5, with 8 positions matching TRBD2. The junction had 9 bases not matched to a gene; V was cut back by 5 bases and J by 4 bases. The CDR3 is 14 amino acids. The germline V gene has CDR1 DFQATT and CDR2 SNEGSKA (reference sequence). Here the CDR3 reads CSARTGRAAETQYF. CDR3 DNA: TGCAGTGCTCGCACCGGGAGGGCCGCAGAGACCCAGTACTTC.

The rearrangement links TRBV7-8 to TRBJ1-1; D is possibly TRBD1 (5 bases). V dropped 1 base and J dropped 8 bases, with 11 bases sitting between them. CDR1 SGHVS and CDR2 FQNEAQ come from the germline V gene. The CDR3 is 13 amino acids. CDR3 nucleotides: TGTGCCAGCAGCTTAGTTTTGGGGGACGAAGCTTTCTTT. It yields the protein CASSLVLGDEAFF.

The chain couples TRBV28 to TRBJ2-7; 9 bases map to TRBD1. CDR1 MDHEN and CDR2 SYDVKM come from the germline V gene. With 6 bases clipped from V and 5 bases from J, the junction kept 11 bases outside the gene matches. CDR3 length: 15 residues. CDR3 in amino acids: CASRHTGTGIHEQYF. Written as DNA, the CDR3 is TGTGCCAGCAGACATACCGGGACAGGGATCCACGAGCAGTACTTC.

This sequence joins TRBV2 and TRBJ2-5, with TRBD1 matching over 11 bases. Germline trimming cut 4 bases from V and 0 bases from J; bases unmatched to any gene: 4. This CDR3 spans 16 amino acids. Germline V CDR1 and CDR2: SNHLY, FYNNEI. The CDR3 DNA sequence: TGTGCCAGCAGTGTTTGGACAGGGGGCGACCAAGAGACCCAGTACTTC. Encoded protein: CASSVWTGGDQETQYF.

The chain joins TRBV27 to TRBJ1-2; no clear D gene. The germline V and J ends were trimmed by 2 bases and 7 bases, with 14 bases remaining between them. The germline CDR1 and CDR2 sequences are MNHEY and SMNVEV (reference sequence). The CDR3 has 14 residues. In nucleotides, the CDR3 is TGTGCCAGCAGTTTACAAAATAGCGGTCGTGGCTACACCTTC. The encoded protein is CASSLQNSGRGYTF.